This T cell receptor beta chain was observed in a study of blood T cell repertoires in COVID-19. Looking at the study overall: Collection of acute and convalescent COVID-19 samples took place in the United States, Italy and Spain. Sample material is recorded as cDNA or gDNA derived from T cells, B-cell-depleted T cells, or PBMCs.

Per the original data handling: Reference gene primer amplification yielded estimated nucleated cell counts. Measured with immunoSEQ multiplex PCR; TCRdb has only the in-frame clones, and not every one. The V and J calls and clone size were taken over from that table, and D and trimming were inferred from the DNA. This table has about 310,000 clones, roughly 87% appearing once. The V gene's germline CDR1 is LGHNA and CDR2 YSLEER. The CDR3 covers 19 residues. V lost 0 bases to trimming and J lost 1 base, with 18 bases between them. The receptor was isolated from a man aged 50 or older with active or convalescent COVID-19. V gene TRBV4-3 combines with J gene TRBJ2-2; TRBD2 is a possible D gene (5 bases). The sequenced sample was peripheral blood. The CDR3 sequence is CASSQDHRGGQVNTGELFF. The CDR3 bases are TGCGCCAGCAGCCAAGATCATCGAGGCGGGCAGGTGAACACCGGGGAGCTGTTTTTT.